Below are 17 T cell receptor beta chains sequenced from a single sample in a study of graft-versus-host responses after intestinal transplantation. Sequencing used immunoSEQ multiplex PCR; TCRdb keeps in-frame clones, though not all of them. The table has some 23,000 clones, around 94% seen once. The starting material was PBMCs, obtained 156 days after intestinal transplant. The receptors come from a human patient who received an intestinal transplant, so some T cells may come from the graft donor.

The chain couples TRBV2 to TRBJ2-1; tentative D call: TRBD2 (6 bases). V was cut by 2 bases and J by 0 bases, with 8 bases left in between. The V gene's germline CDR1 is SNHLY and CDR2 FYNNEI. There are 15 residues in the CDR3. Here the CDR3 reads CASSEWRDSYNEQFF. The CDR3 DNA follows: TGTGCCAGCAGTGAATGGCGGGACTCCTACAATGAGCAGTTCTTC.

This chain's CDR3 is CASSYSSLPNTEAFF. CDR3 DNA: TGTGCCAGCAGTTATTCTTCCCTACCGAACACTGAAGCTTTCTTT. V is TRBV6-5 and J is TRBJ1-1; D uncertain. V dropped 3 bases and J dropped 1 base, with 12 bases sitting between them. There are 15 residues in the CDR3. Germline CDR1 reads MNHEY; CDR2 reads SVGAGI.

The rearrangement joins TRBV4-3 to TRBJ2-3, with TRBD2 identical over 13 bases. With V trimmed by 0 bases and J by 2 bases, 5 bases remained unmatched. Germline assignment: CDR1 LGHNA and CDR2 YSLEER. The CDR3 totals 18 residues. In DNA form, the CDR3 reads TGCGCCAGCAGCCAAGACCCGACTAGCGGGGGGTCCACAGATACGCAGTATTTT. This translates into CASSQDPTSGGSTDTQYF.

The V gene is TRBV2, the J gene TRBJ2-3, with a tentative D call TRBD1 (5 bases). Trimming left V 4 bases short and J 2 bases short, with 10 bases between. The CDR3 spans 14 residues. Germline V lookup: CDR1 SNHLY, CDR2 FYNNEI. CDR3 nucleotide sequence: TGTGCCAGCAGTGGGCTAGGGGACACAGATACGCAGTATTTT. Its protein is CASSGLGDTDTQYF.

V usage is TRBV13 and J usage is TRBJ1-6; 7 nucleotides align to TRBD1. Germline V gene lookup returns CDR1 PRHDT and CDR2 FYEKMQ (reference sequence). CDR3 length: 15 amino acids. The V gene end was trimmed by 1 base and the J gene end by 4 bases; junction bases not matched to a gene: 1. CDR3 coding DNA: TGTGCCAGCAGCTTAGCAGGGGGGTATAATTCACCCCTCCACTTT. Residues: CASSLAGGYNSPLHF.

The V call is TRBV9, the J call TRBJ2-3, with D uncertain. The V gene lost 4 bases and the J gene lost 2 bases, with 8 bases spanning the gap. Germline CDR1 reads SGDLS; CDR2 reads YYNGEE. This CDR3 spans 13 amino acids. As DNA, the CDR3 is TGTGCCAGCAGCATAGATATCACAGATACGCAGTATTTT. It translates to CASSIDITDTQYF.

The CDR3 is CASSWRGTGLYEQYF. The CDR3 region has the DNA TGTGCCAGCAGCTGGAGAGGGACAGGGCTCTACGAGCAGTACTTC. V and J are TRBV11-2 and TRBJ2-7; 9 nucleotides match TRBD1. The CDR3 extends over 15 amino acids. Trimming removed 4 bases from V and 3 bases from J; junction bases left unmatched: 7. The germline V gene encodes CDR1 SGHAT and CDR2 FQNNGV.

The CDR3 loop is CASSQDREKLFF. For the CDR3, the DNA is TGCGCCAGCAGCCAAGATAGGGAAAAACTGTTTTTT. The genes are TRBV4-1 and TRBJ1-4, with unresolved D. With 0 bases removed from V and 8 bases from J, the gap between germline ends came to 4 bases. Germline CDR1 is MGHRA and CDR2 is YSYEKL. The CDR3 is 12 residues long.

This clone was detected a few times. The rearrangement uses TRBV6-1 and TRBJ2-7; D ambiguous. This CDR3 contains 11 residues. Trimming took 3 bases from V and 3 from J, leaving 3 bases between them. Germline loops: CDR1 MNHNS, CDR2 SASEGT. This CDR3 is CASSDGYEQYF. CDR3 bases: TGTGCCAGCAGTGATGGCTACGAGCAGTACTTC.

This chain uses TRBV15 with TRBJ2-1; maybe TRBD1 (6 bases). The CDR3 is 17 amino acids. Germline V lookup: CDR1 LNHNV, CDR2 YYDKDF (reference sequence). Deletions cut 0 bases from V and 1 base from J, with 13 bases between. The CDR3: CATSRDSGTPSYNEQFF. The CDR3 DNA sequence: TGTGCCACCAGCAGAGACTCCGGGACACCTTCCTACAATGAGCAGTTCTTC.

CDR3 region: CASSLVVLGLYMNTEAFF. CDR3 DNA sequence: TGTGCCAGCAGCTTGGTTGTTTTAGGGCTTTACATGAACACTGAAGCTTTCTTT. V gene TRBV5-6 combines with J gene TRBJ1-1; D remains unclear. Germline assignment: CDR1 SGHDT and CDR2 YYEEEE. The V end lost 0 bases, the J end lost 0 bases, and 18 bases lay between the germline ends. The CDR3 is made up of 18 amino acids.

The genes are TRBV5-4 and TRBJ2-5, with no clear D. The germline V and J ends were trimmed by 0 bases and 3 bases, with 6 bases remaining between them. Germline-derived CDR1 and CDR2 are SGHNT and YYREEE (reference sequence). This CDR3 contains 13 residues. The CDR3 spells CASSLGSEETQYF. CDR3 DNA: TGTGCCAGCAGCTTGGGATCGGAAGAGACCCAGTACTTC.

The CDR3 region is CASRTGLHSYQETQYF. The CDR3 coding sequence is TGCGCCAGCAGAACCGGACTACATTCTTACCAAGAGACCCAGTACTTC. The chain is built from TRBV5-1 and TRBJ2-5; TRBD2 is a possible D gene (6 bases). CDR1 SGHRS and CDR2 YFSETQ come from the germline V gene. V lost 5 bases to trimming and J lost 0 bases, with 17 bases between them. The CDR3 spans 16 residues.

This chain uses TRBV7-9 with TRBJ2-1; 8 nucleotides line up with TRBD1. This CDR3 is 15 amino acids long. Germline CDR1 reads SEHNR; CDR2 reads FQNEAQ (reference sequence). J lost 5 bases, V lost 5 bases, and 8 bases had no gene match. CDR3 sequence: CASSADRGFHNEQFF. The CDR3, as DNA: TGTGCCAGCAGCGCCGACAGGGGTTTCCACAATGAGCAGTTCTTC.

The chain links TRBV5-1 to TRBJ2-1, with 9 positions matching TRBD2. J was trimmed by 7 bases and V by 4 bases; bases with no gene match: 15. This CDR3 spans 17 amino acids. Germline values: CDR1 SGHRS, CDR2 YFSETQ. CDR3 loop: CASSPAGASGMGNEQFF. The CDR3 nucleotides are TGCGCCAGCAGCCCAGCAGGGGCTAGCGGGATGGGGAATGAGCAGTTCTTC.

Points on this clone: Other DNA sequences from this sample encode an identical CDR3 as well. The V gene is TRBV14, the J gene TRBJ2-3, with 8 bases that match TRBD2. The CDR3 extends over 16 amino acids. Losses at the gene ends were 0 bases for V and 6 bases for J; bases not matched to a gene: 8. Germline V CDR1 and CDR2: SGHDN, FVKESK. This CDR3 reads CASSQDRSGGRDTQYF. The CDR3, as DNA: TGTGCCAGCAGCCAAGATCGGTCGGGGGGGAGGGATACGCAGTATTTT.

This chain connects TRBV28 to TRBJ2-1; 8 bases are a match to TRBD2. The germline V gene has CDR1 MDHEN and CDR2 SYDVKM. V shed 8 bases and J 8 bases; nucleotides not matched to a gene: 20. The CDR3 length is 17 residues. CDR3 residues: CASVQRSGRSARDEQFF. The CDR3 DNA reads TGTGCCAGCGTACAAAGGAGCGGGAGATCGGCCCGGGATGAGCAGTTCTTC.